This passage covers 24 T cell receptor beta chains from one sample sequenced in a study of vaccination effects on CD4 cells after COVID-19. Once cultured for approximately 10 days, the cells underwent separation to obtain CD4+ T cells. Each participant was given two doses of one vaccine (BNT162b2 or mRNA-1273). Their specific antigens are unknown. The table came from immunoSEQ multiplex PCR; TCRdb's copy has only in-frame clones and leaves some out. Here the sample spans fewer than 60,000 clones, less than 80% being singletons. The specimen was CD4+ T cells from PBMCs cultured without peptide, collected after COVID-19 vaccination. Receptors originate from a human donor who received a COVID-19 vaccine.

V usage is TRBV15 and J usage is TRBJ1-5; no reliable D call. CDR1 LNHNV and CDR2 YYDKDF come from the germline V gene (reference sequence). V was trimmed by 0 bases and J by 2 bases, leaving 8 bases between them. The CDR3 has 15 amino acids. CDR3 region: CATSRDDGGNQPQHF. In DNA form, the CDR3 reads TGTGCCACCAGCAGAGATGACGGGGGCAATCAGCCCCAGCATTTT.

The gene calls are TRBV5-1 and TRBJ2-1; D might be TRBD1 (6 bases). The V gene's germline CDR1 is SGHRS and CDR2 YFSETQ. CDR3 length: 14 residues. V was shortened by 1 base and J by 5 bases, with 10 bases between the two germline ends. CDR3 DNA: TGCGCCAGCAGCTTGACAGGGTGGGACAATGAGCAGTTCTTC. Translated: CASSLTGWDNEQFF.

The chain recombines TRBV5-8 with TRBJ1-2; D is possibly TRBD1 (6 bases). Looked up from germline, CDR1 is SGHTS and CDR2 is YDEGEE. V lost 0 bases and J lost 7, with 10 bases in between. This CDR3 spans 13 amino acids. CDR3 protein: CASSLDRAPGYTF. The CDR3 DNA follows: TGTGCCAGCAGCTTGGACAGGGCCCCTGGCTACACCTTC.

The chain carries TRBV6-2 or TRBV6-3 and TRBJ1-1; unclear D gene. The CDR3 spans 14 residues. From germline, CDR1 is MNHEY and CDR2 SVGEGT. V was clipped by 5 bases and J by 6 bases, with 16 bases between them. CDR3 in amino acids: CASSAAGRKPEAFF. Here the CDR3 DNA reads TGTGCCAGCAGTGCCGCGGGAAGGAAACCTGAAGCTTTCTTT.

The chain's CDR3 is CASSSTAKNSNQPQHF. Written as DNA, the CDR3 is TGTGCCAGCTCATCGACCGCCAAAAATAGCAATCAGCCCCAGCATTTT. The chain uses TRBV18 and TRBJ1-5; D is ambiguous. V lost 5 bases and J 0 bases, leaving 14 bases between the germline ends. Germline V lookup: CDR1 KGHSH, CDR2 LQKENI. The CDR3 spans 16 residues.

This chain connects TRBV5-4 to TRBJ1-2, with D perhaps matching TRBD1 (6 bases). The CDR3 is 13 amino acids. Germline V gives CDR1 SGHNT, CDR2 YYREEE (reference sequence). Trimming stripped 4 bases from V and 6 bases from J, with 13 bases between. The CDR3 here is CASSTQGRDGYTF. The CDR3 DNA sequence: TGTGCCAGCAGCACGCAGGGGCGAGATGGCTACACCTTC.

This rearrangement joins TRBV2 to TRBJ1-2; TRBD1 might be the D (5 bases). The CDR3 sequence is 13 residues long. Between the trimmed V and J ends, which lost 6 bases and 5 bases, there was a span of 13 bases. The germline CDR1 and CDR2 sequences are SNHLY and FYNNEI. The CDR3 sequence: CASRARTTYGYTF. CDR3 DNA: TGTGCCAGCAGGGCCCGGACAACTTATGGCTACACCTTC.

This clone was counted a few times. The rearrangement joins TRBV28 to TRBJ1-5, with 7 bases matching TRBD1. The germline V gene encodes CDR1 MDHEN and CDR2 SYDVKM. The CDR3 has 19 residues. Trimming took 2 bases from V and 3 from J; bases not matched to a gene: 16. The chain's CDR3 is CASSLRWWGQPEDNQPQHF. The DNA for the CDR3 is TGTGCCAGCAGTTTAAGATGGTGGGGACAGCCAGAGGACAATCAGCCCCAGCATTTT.

This clone was counted between two and nine times. The chain joins TRBV7-2 to TRBJ1-6, with 12 bases identical to TRBD1. The CDR3 contains 16 residues. The germline V gene encodes CDR1 SGHTA and CDR2 FQGNSA. The V segment lost 6 bases and the J segment 6 bases; nucleotides outside the gene matches: 6. The CDR3 spells CASRAGTGGGNSPLHF. The CDR3 coding sequence is TGTGCCAGCAGGGCAGGGACAGGGGGCGGTAATTCACCCCTCCACTTT.

This chain joins TRBV15 and TRBJ1-2, with D possibly TRBD1 on 5 matching bases. The germline CDR1 and CDR2 sequences are LNHNV and YYDKDF (reference sequence). CDR3 length: 13 amino acids. The V end was cut by 1 base, the J end by 5 bases, with 8 bases between. CDR3 in amino acids: CATSRAGGYGYTF. In nucleotides, the CDR3 is TGTGCCACCAGCAGAGCTGGGGGGTATGGCTACACCTTC.

V is TRBV5-1 and J is TRBJ1-2; TRBD1 might be the D (6 bases). Germline values: CDR1 SGHRS, CDR2 YFSETQ. The V end was cut by 4 bases, the J end by 8 bases, with 15 bases between. The CDR3 contains 13 residues. CDR3 sequence: CASSIIQGSGYTF. The CDR3 coding sequence is TGCGCCAGCAGCATCATACAGGGTAGCGGCTACACCTTC.

CDR3 nucleotides: TGTGCCACCAGCAGAGATCTGGACCGCAATGAGCAGTTCTTC. Encoded protein: CATSRDLDRNEQFF. This chain connects TRBV15 to TRBJ2-1; D ambiguous. CDR1 is LNHNV and CDR2 is YYDKDF in the germline V gene (reference sequence). The CDR3 has 14 amino acids. Trimming removed 0 bases at V and 6 bases at J, with 9 bases between.

The chain recombines TRBV18 with TRBJ1-2; D perhaps matches TRBD1 (5 bases). In germline, CDR1 is KGHSH, CDR2 LQKENI. With 0 bases removed from V and 4 bases from J, the gap between germline ends came to 6 bases. The CDR3 length is 13 residues. CDR3 bases: TGTGCCAGCTCACCACCCGACAGCTATGGCTACACCTTC. Translated: CASSPPDSYGYTF.

The gene calls are TRBV21-1 and TRBJ2-7; the D segment call TRBD2 is taken from the table without a DNA check. TRBV21-1 is an annotated pseudogene. The CDR3 extends over 15 amino acids. CDR3 region: CASSRGLAGGYEQYF. CDR3 coding DNA: TGTGCCAGCAGCAGAGGCCTAGCGGGAGGATACGAGCAGTACTTC.

The chain uses TRBV5-6 and TRBJ2-7; D not resolved. Deletions cut 6 bases from V and 2 bases from J, with 9 bases between. The germline V gene encodes CDR1 SGHDT and CDR2 YYEEEE. This CDR3 region has 12 residues. Written as DNA, the CDR3 is TGTGCCAGCAAAACGGCCACCTACGAGCAGTACTTC. Translated, it gives CASKTATYEQYF.

The CDR3 loop is CSVEDNRALVYNEQFF. DNA of the CDR3: TGCAGCGTTGAAGATAACCGGGCCCTAGTCTACAATGAGCAGTTCTTC. This chain joins TRBV29-1 and TRBJ2-1; D gene unclear. Between the trimmed V and J ends, which lost 0 bases and 3 bases, there was a span of 15 bases. CDR3 size: 16 residues. Germline-derived CDR1 and CDR2 are SQVTM and ANQGSEA.

The chain is built from TRBV6-6 and TRBJ2-3; the D gene is possibly TRBD1 (6 bases). V was trimmed by 4 bases and J by 4 bases, leaving 12 bases between them. From germline, CDR1 is MNHNY and CDR2 SVGAGI (reference sequence). The CDR3 runs to 14 residues. The CDR3 DNA follows: TGTGCCAGCAGTTGGCAGGGGCGAGCAGATACGCAGTATTTT. Encoded protein: CASSWQGRADTQYF.

The chain has TRBV6-5 and TRBJ2-1; TRBD2 matches 7 bases. Germline CDR1 and CDR2: MNHEY and SVGAGI. The trim removed 5 bases at V and 4 bases at J, leaving 2 bases unmatched. The CDR3 consists of 13 residues. CDR3 nucleotides: TGTGCCAGCAGTAGGACTAGATACAATGAGCAGTTCTTC. It is translated as CASSRTRYNEQFF.

V and J are TRBV11-2 and TRBJ1-4, with a weak D call TRBD1 (5 bases). The CDR3 extends over 16 amino acids. Looked up from germline, CDR1 is SGHAT and CDR2 is FQNNGV. The V gene lost 2 bases and the J gene lost 12 bases, with 22 bases spanning the gap. CDR3 protein: CASSLWGYANGPELFF. The CDR3 bases are TGTGCCAGCAGCTTATGGGGGTACGCAAATGGGCCGGAACTGTTTTTT.

This chain links TRBV2 with TRBJ1-2; 7 positions agree with TRBD1. J gave up 7 bases and V 5 bases, and 13 bases lay outside the gene matches. Per germline, CDR1 SNHLY and CDR2 FYNNEI. The CDR3 length is 15 residues. The CDR3 loop is CASSQTDRRVGGYTF. The CDR3 DNA sequence: TGTGCCAGCAGTCAAACGGACAGGAGGGTCGGTGGCTACACCTTC.

The rearrangement uses TRBV4-1 and TRBJ1-1; unclear D gene. Germline CDR1 MGHRA, CDR2 YSYEKL. V was shortened by 3 bases and J by 1 base, with 21 bases between the two germline ends. CDR3 size: 18 residues. CDR3 in DNA: TGCGCCAGCAGCCACCCAATTACCGGTAGGGCACAGAACACTGAAGCTTTCTTT. This gives the protein CASSHPITGRAQNTEAFF.

V and J are TRBV5-4 and TRBJ2-1, with D perhaps assigned TRBD1 or TRBD2 (6 bases each). This CDR3 spans 17 amino acids. CDR1 is SGHNT, CDR2 YYREEE, per germline (reference sequence). Trimming shortened V by 0 bases and J by 5 bases, and 18 bases separated the two germline ends. CDR3 sequence reads: CASSLVRGQGLHNEQFF. In nucleotides, the CDR3 is TGTGCCAGCAGCTTGGTTCGGGGGCAGGGTCTTCACAATGAGCAGTTCTTC.

The rearrangement joins TRBV4-3 to TRBJ2-1, with 10 bases that match TRBD2. Unmatched junction bases numbered 8, after V lost 0 bases and J lost 3 bases. The CDR3 spans 18 residues. Per the germline V gene, CDR1 is LGHNA and CDR2 is YSLEER. The CDR3 sequence is CASSQDGASGGHYNEQFF. CDR3 DNA sequence: TGCGCCAGCAGCCAAGATGGAGCTAGCGGGGGCCACTACAATGAGCAGTTCTTC.

V usage is TRBV5-6 and J usage is TRBJ2-1; 9 nucleotides line up with TRBD2. This CDR3 has 17 amino acids. J lost 0 bases, V lost 5 bases, and 9 bases had no gene match. Germline V CDR1 and CDR2: SGHDT, YYEEEE. The CDR3 bases are TGTGCCAGCAGACCCCCCGGGACTAGCCTCTCCTACAATGAGCAGTTCTTC. This codes for CASRPPGTSLSYNEQFF.